This TCR beta chain stems from a study of blood T cell repertoires in COVID-19. On the study more broadly: COVID-19 samples, acute and convalescent, were from the United States, Italy and Spain. Sources were T cells, B-cell-depleted T cells, or PBMCs; the material itself was cDNA or gDNA.

Authors' analysis steps: Reference gene primer amplification gave nucleated cell count estimates. Only in-frame clones appear in the TCRdb table, and some are missing; sequencing was by immunoSEQ multiplex PCR. The V and J calls and clone size come from that table; D and trimming were worked out from the DNA. The sample shows some 270,000 clones, about 89% of them seen only once. Germline V gene data show CDR1 as SQVTM and CDR2 as ANQGSEA. The CDR3 covers 13 residues. The ends were cut back, 0 bases at V and 11 bases at J, with 16 bases in the middle. This clone was recorded once. Sequencing was carried out using peripheral blood. The gene calls are TRBV29-1 and TRBJ1-1; D uncertain. The TCR sequence derives from a man aged 50 or older with acute or convalescent COVID-19. The CDR3 here is CSVEDPVLAVAFF. For the CDR3, the DNA is TGCAGCGTTGAAGATCCAGTTTTAGCGGTGGCTTTCTTT.